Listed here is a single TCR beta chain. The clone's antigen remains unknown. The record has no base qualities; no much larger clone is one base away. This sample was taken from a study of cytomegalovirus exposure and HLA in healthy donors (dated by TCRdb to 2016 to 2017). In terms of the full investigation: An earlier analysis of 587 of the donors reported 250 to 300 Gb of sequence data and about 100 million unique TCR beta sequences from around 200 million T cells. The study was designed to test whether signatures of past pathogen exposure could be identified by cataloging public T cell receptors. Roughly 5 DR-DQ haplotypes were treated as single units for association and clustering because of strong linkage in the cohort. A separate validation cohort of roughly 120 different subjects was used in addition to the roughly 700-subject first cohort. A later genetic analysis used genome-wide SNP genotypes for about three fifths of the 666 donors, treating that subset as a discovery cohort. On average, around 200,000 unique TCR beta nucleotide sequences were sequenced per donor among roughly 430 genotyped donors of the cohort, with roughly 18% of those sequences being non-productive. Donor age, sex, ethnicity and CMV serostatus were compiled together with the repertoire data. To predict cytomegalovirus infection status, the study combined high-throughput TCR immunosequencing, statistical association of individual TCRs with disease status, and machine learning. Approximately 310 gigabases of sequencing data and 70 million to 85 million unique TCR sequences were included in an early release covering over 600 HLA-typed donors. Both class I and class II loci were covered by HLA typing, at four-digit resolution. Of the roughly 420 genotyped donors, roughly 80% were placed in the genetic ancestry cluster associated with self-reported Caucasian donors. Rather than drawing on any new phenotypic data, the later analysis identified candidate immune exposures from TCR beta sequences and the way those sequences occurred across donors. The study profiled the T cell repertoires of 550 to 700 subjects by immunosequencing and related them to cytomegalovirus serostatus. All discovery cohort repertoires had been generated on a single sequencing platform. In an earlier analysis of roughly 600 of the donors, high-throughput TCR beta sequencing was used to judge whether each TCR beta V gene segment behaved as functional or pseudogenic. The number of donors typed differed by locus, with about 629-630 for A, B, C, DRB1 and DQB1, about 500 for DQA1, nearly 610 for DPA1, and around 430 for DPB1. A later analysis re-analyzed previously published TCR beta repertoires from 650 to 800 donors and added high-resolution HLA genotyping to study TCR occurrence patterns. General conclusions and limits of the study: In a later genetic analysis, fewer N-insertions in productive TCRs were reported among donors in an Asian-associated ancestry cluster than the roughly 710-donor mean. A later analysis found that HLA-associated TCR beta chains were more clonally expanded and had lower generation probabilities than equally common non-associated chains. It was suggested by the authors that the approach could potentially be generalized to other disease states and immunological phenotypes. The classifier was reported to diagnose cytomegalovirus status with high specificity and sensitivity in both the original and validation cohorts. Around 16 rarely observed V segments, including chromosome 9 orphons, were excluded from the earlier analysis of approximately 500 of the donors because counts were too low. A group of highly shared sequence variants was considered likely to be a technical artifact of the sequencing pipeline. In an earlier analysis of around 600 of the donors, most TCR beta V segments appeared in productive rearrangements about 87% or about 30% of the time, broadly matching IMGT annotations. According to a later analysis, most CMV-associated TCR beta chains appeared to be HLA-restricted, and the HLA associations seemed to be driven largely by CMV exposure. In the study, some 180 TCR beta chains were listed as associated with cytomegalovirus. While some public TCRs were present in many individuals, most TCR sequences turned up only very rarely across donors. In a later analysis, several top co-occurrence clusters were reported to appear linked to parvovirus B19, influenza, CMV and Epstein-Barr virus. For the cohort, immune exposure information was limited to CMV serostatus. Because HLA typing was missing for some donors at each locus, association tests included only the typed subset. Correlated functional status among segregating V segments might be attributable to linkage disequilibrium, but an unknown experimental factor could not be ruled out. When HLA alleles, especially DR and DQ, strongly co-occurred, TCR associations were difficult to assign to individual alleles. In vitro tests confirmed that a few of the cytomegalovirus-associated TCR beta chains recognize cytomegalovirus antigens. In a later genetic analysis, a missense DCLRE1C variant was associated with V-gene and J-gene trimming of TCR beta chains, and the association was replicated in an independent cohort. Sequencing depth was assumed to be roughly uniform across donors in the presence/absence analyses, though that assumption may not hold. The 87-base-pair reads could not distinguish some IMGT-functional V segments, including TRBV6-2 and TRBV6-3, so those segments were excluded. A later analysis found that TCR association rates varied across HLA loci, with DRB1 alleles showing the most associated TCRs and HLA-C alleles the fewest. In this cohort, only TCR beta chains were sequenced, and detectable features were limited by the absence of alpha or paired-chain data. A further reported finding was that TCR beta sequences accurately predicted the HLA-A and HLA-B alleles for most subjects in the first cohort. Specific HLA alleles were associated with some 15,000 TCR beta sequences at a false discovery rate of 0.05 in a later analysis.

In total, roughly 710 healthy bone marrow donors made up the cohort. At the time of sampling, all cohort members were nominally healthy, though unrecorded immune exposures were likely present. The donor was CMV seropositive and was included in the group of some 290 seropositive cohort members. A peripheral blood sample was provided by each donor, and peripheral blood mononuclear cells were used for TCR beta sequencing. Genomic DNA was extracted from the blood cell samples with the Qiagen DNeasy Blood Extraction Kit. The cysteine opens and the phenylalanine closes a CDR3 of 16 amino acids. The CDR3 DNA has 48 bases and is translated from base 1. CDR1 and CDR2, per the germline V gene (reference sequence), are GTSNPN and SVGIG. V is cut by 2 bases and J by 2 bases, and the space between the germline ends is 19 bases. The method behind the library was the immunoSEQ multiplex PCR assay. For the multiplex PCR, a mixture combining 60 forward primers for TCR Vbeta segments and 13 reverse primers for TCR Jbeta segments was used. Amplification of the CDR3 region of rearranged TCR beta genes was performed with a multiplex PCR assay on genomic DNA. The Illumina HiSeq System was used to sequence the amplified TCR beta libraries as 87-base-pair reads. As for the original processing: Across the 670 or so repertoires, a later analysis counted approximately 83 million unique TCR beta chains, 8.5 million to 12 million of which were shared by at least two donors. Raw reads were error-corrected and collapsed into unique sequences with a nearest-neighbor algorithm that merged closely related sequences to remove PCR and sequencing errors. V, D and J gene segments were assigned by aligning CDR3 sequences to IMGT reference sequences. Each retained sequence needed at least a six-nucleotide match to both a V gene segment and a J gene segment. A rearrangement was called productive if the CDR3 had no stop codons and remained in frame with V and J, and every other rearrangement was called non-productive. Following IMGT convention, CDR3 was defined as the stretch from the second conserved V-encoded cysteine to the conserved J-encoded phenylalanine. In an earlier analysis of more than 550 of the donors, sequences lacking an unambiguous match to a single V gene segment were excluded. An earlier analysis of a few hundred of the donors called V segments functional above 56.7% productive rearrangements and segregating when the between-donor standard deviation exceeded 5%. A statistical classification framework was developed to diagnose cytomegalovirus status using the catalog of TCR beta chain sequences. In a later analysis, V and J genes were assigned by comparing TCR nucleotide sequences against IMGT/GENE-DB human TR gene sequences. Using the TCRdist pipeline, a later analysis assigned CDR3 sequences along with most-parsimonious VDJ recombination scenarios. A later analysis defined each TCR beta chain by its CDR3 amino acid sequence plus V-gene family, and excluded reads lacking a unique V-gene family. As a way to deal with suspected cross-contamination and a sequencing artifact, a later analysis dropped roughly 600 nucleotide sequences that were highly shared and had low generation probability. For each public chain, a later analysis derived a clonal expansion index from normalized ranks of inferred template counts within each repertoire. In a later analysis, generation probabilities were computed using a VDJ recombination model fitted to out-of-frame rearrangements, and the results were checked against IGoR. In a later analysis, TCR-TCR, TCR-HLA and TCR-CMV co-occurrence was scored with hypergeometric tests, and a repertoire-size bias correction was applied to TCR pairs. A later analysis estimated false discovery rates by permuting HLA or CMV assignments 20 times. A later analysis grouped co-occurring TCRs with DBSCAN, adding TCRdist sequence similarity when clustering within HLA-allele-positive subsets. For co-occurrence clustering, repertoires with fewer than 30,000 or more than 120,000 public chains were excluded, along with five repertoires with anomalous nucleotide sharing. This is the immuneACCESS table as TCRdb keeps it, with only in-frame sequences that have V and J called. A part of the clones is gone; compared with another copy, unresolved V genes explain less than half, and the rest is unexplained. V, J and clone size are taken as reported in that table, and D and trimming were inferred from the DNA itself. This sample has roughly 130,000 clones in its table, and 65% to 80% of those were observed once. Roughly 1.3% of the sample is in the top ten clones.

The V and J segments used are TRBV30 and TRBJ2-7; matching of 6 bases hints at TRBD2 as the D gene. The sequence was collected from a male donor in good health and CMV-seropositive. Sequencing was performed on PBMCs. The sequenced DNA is TGTGCCTGGAGTATCATCCGACTAGAGAGGACCTACGAGCAGTACTTC. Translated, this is CAWSIIRLERTYEQYF.